Sequencing of this T cell receptor beta chain was carried out in a study of human T cells and chemical hapten exposure. As to time point: healthy volunteer bleed at 2 weeks. Total RNA was isolated from unfractionated whole blood. This CDR3 is 14 amino acids long. V was shortened by 4 bases and J by 6 bases, with 12 bases between the two germline ends. Per germline, CDR1 LGHDT and CDR2 YNNKEL (reference sequence). In the library, unique molecular identifiers were attached to individual cDNA molecules. TCRdb itself ran the RACE reads through MiXCR, one entry per CDR3 protein. In the table there are over 45,000 distinct CDR3 sequences, over 3.5% of which are singletons.

The TCR comes from a female donor in good health. Some clones in this sample may be carry-over from other donors' samples. V and J are TRBV3-1 and TRBJ1-4; no definite D call. Sequenced input: whole blood. The CDR3 nucleotides read TGTGCCAGCAGCCTCAGAGTAGAAGATGAAAAACTGTTTTTT. The encoded protein is CASSLRVEDEKLFF.